The count of the clone carrying this T cell receptor (beta chain) is one. Its antigen is not identified. This sample stems from a study of vaccination and CD4 T cells after COVID-19. For the study at large: SARS-CoV-2 PCR on nasal swabs had been positive for the convalescent patients; some 10 were mild and one was severe. The convalescents, six males and four females, included two who were Hispanic.

The V gene's germline CDR1 is LGHDT and CDR2 YNNKEL (reference sequence). Trimming took 0 bases from V and 10 from J, leaving 7 bases between them. CDR3 length: 13 residues. Treatment specified: roughly 10-day PBMC culture with coronavirus spike peptide pools or control peptides (ViraFEST assay). ViraFEST expanded antigen-specific T cells with peptide pools, then sequenced TCRs. PBMC cultures, at two million cells per well, received about 9.3 IU/ml IL-2 and around 9.6 ug/ml peptide pools. Cultured CD4+ T-cell DNA underwent Oncomine TCR Beta short-read sequencing. TCRdb ran MiXCR on the PCR reads and lists one entry per CDR3 protein. Altogether about 16,000 distinct CDR3 sequences are present, just under 55% being singletons, with the ten largest covering approximately 9.1%.

The chain joins TRBV3-1 to TRBJ1-6; D remains unclear. The receptor was derived from a human donor who had recovered from COVID-19. The sequenced sample was CD4+ T cells from blood, cultured in vitro. The DNA for the CDR3 is TGTGCCAGCAGCCAAGACCAAAGGTCACCCCTCCACTTT. It translates to CASSQDQRSPLHF.